This T cell receptor beta chain was found in a study of shared clonotypes between healthy human individuals. Study-level points and caveats: Generation probability values for non-shared clonotypes were lower than those for clonotypes shared by all four donors. Large sequencing depth failed to make sorted-subset sequencing complete, rarefaction showed.

CD45RO-negative CD8 cells positively selected for CCR7 made up the naive population, which excluded terminally differentiated effector memory CD45RA+ cells. Profiled with immunoSEQ multiplex PCR; TCRdb holds only in-frame clones, not every one. There are around 2,100,000 clones in the sample; roughly 94% occur only once, and 1.2% lies in the top ten. V was pared by 6 bases and J by 4 bases, with 10 bases of the junction left unmatched. This CDR3 has 14 residues. Germline-derived CDR1 and CDR2 are SQVTM and ANQGSEA. As to this clone: Its antigen is unidentified.

The TCR was taken from a young man in good health. Input material: naive CD8+ T cells sorted from blood. V is TRBV29-1 and J is TRBJ2-7, with TRBD1 matching over 9 bases. CDR3 sequence (DNA): TGCAGCGTCGATGCCGGGACAGGGTTTTACGAGCAGTACTTC. Its protein is CSVDAGTGFYEQYF.